This record concerns one T cell receptor (beta chain) sequence. Each diagnosis was grounded in clinical symptoms, serum thyroxine and TRAb, thyroid ultrasound, and orbital computed tomography. The investigators amplified TCR beta CDR3 regions from RNA transcripts. Carried out on the TCR CDR3, a first-round RT-PCR used the HTBI primer set. From the multiplex PCR reads, TCRdb called clonotypes with MiXCR, one entry per CDR3 protein. This sample has 700,000 or so distinct CDR3 sequences; roughly 15% occur once, and the top ten carry around 8%. This entry belongs to a study of T cells in Graves' hyperthyroidism and ophthalmopathy. Study-level background: Peripheral blood was drawn at first diagnosis, prior to all treatment.

The receptor comes from a man between 18 and 35 years old with Graves' hyperthyroidism. The sequencing sample was made of blood.

CDR3 nucleotide sequence: TGTGCCAGCAGCCAAGGGGTGGGTGATACGCAGTATTTT. It encodes CASSQGVGDTQYF. The chain joins TRBV3-1 to TRBJ2-3, with no clear D. Germline-derived CDR1 and CDR2 are LGHDT and YNNKEL (reference sequence). CDR3 length equals 13 residues. Trimming left V 1 base short and J 6 bases short, with 8 bases between.